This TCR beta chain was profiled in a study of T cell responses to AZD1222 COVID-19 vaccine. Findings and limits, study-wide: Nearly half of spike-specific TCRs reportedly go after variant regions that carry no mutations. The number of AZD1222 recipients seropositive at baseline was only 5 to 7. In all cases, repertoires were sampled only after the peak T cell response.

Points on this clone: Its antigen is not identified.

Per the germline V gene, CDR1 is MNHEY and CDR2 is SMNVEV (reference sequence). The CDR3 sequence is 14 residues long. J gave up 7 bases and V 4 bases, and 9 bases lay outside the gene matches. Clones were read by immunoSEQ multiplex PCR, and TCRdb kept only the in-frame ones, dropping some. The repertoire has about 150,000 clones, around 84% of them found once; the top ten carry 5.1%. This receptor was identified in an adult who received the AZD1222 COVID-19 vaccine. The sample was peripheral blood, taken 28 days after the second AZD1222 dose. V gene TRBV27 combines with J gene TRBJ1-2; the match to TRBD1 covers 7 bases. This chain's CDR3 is CASSSQGGLTGYTF. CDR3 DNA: TGTGCCAGCAGTTCTCAGGGGGGGCTGACTGGCTACACCTTC.